Presented here are 8 T cell receptor beta chains from one specimen sequenced in a study of control samples from healthy donors and cancer patients. Sequencing used immunoSEQ multiplex PCR; TCRdb keeps in-frame clones, though not all of them. Counted here are 150,000 to 170,000 clones, 85% to 95% occurring once; the ten biggest clones make up approximately 6%. The material sequenced was blood. Source of these receptors: a man in his forties in good health.

This clone appeared once. The rearrangement joins TRBV19 to TRBJ1-1; a weak D match, TRBD1 (5 bases). The length of the CDR3 is 14 residues. Germline V gene lookup returns CDR1 LNHDA and CDR2 SQIVND (reference sequence). Trimming took off 6 bases at V and 5 bases at J, with 16 bases between the two ends. DNA for the CDR3: TGTGCCAGTAGCCTGGCGCAGGGAAGGACTGAAGCTTTCTTT. Its protein is CASSLAQGRTEAFF.

The V call is TRBV19, the J call TRBJ1-3; no clear D. Trimming shortened V by 7 bases and J by 0 bases, and 10 bases separated the two germline ends. Germline-derived CDR1 and CDR2 are LNHDA and SQIVND (reference sequence). The CDR3 spans 14 residues. The DNA of the CDR3 is TGTGCCAGTACCAAATTCAGCTCTGGAAACACCATATATTTT. Its protein product is CASTKFSSGNTIYF.

V and J are TRBV30 and TRBJ1-5, with a weak D call TRBD1 (6 bases). V was trimmed by 5 bases and J by 1 base, leaving 12 bases between them. The CDR3 length is 14 residues. CDR1 and CDR2 (germline): GTSNPN, SVGIG (reference sequence). CDR3 amino acids: CAWGKQGSNQPQHF. In DNA form, the CDR3 reads TGTGCCTGGGGGAAACAGGGAAGCAATCAGCCCCAGCATTTT.

This chain connects TRBV6-5 to TRBJ1-2; D is unclear. Trimming left V 10 bases short and J 5 bases short, with 14 bases between. This CDR3 has 12 amino acids. The germline V gene has CDR1 MNHEY and CDR2 SVGAGI. Here the CDR3 reads CATHLGGYGYTF. DNA of the CDR3: TGTGCCACCCATCTAGGAGGGTATGGCTACACCTTC.

V is TRBV24-1 and J is TRBJ1-5, with a weak D call TRBD1 (5 bases). Germline lookup yields CDR1 KGHDR and CDR2 SFDVKD. The CDR3 contains 20 residues. The V end was cut by 1 base, the J end by 1 base, with 22 bases between. CDR3 in amino acids: CATSDFQQVVDECSNQPQHF. In DNA, the CDR3 is TGTGCCACCAGTGATTTCCAACAGGTTGTAGACGAGTGCAGCAATCAGCCCCAGCATTTT.

The chain uses TRBV2 and TRBJ1-5; tentative D call: TRBD1 (6 bases). Germline V lookup: CDR1 SNHLY, CDR2 FYNNEI. There are 15 residues in the CDR3. V was cut by 10 bases and J by 3 bases, with 19 bases left in between. The CDR3 sequence: CATSRGGAANQPQHF. Written as DNA, the CDR3 is TGTGCCACCTCAAGAGGGGGGGCGGCCAATCAGCCCCAGCATTTT.

The chain links TRBV6-2 or TRBV6-3 to TRBJ2-1; 8 bases match TRBD1. Trimming removed 4 bases from V and 10 bases from J; junction bases left unmatched: 12. This CDR3 is built from 15 residues. Per germline, CDR1 MNHEY and CDR2 SVGEGT. CDR3 loop: CASSFYGQGWREQFF. The CDR3, as DNA: TGTGCCAGCAGTTTCTACGGACAGGGTTGGCGCGAGCAGTTCTTC.

The chain carries TRBV11-2 and TRBJ1-4; 9 nucleotides align to TRBD1. The CDR3 sequence is 15 residues long. J was trimmed by 8 bases and V by 1 base; bases with no gene match: 5. Germline V gene data show CDR1 as SGHAT and CDR2 as FQNNGV. Here the CDR3 DNA reads TGTGCCAGCAGCTTAGGGGACAGGGACGTCGAAAAACTGTTTTTT. This codes for CASSLGDRDVEKLFF.